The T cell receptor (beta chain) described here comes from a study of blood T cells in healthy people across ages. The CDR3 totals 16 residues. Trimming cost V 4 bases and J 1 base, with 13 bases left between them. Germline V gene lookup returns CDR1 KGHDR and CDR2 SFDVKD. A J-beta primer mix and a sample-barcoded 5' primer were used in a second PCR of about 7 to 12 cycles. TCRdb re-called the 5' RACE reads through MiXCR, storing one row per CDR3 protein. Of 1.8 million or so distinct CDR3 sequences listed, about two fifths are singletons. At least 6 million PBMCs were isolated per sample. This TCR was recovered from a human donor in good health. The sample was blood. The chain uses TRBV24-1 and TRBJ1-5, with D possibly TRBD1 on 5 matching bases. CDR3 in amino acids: CATSDRTRGSNQPQHF. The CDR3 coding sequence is TGTGCCACCAGTGACAGGACAAGGGGCAGCAATCAGCCCCAGCATTTT.